The entry below describes one T cell receptor beta chain. Sequenced by immunoSEQ multiplex PCR; TCRdb stores in-frame clones only, minus some. The sample holds 90,000 to 120,000 clones, about 89% seen once. This specimen comes from a study of blood T cell repertoires in COVID-19. Trimming removed 0 bases from V and 8 bases from J; junction bases left unmatched: 9. CDR1 is LGHNA and CDR2 is YNFKEQ in the germline V gene. CDR3 length: 15 amino acids. What was sequenced was peripheral blood. This receptor was obtained from a woman younger than 45 with acute or convalescent COVID-19. The chain uses TRBV4-2 and TRBJ1-2, with 7 bases fitting TRBD1. The CDR3 is CASSQDPRGSFGYTF. The CDR3 DNA sequence: TGTGCCAGCAGCCAAGATCCCAGGGGGTCGTTCGGCTACACCTTC.